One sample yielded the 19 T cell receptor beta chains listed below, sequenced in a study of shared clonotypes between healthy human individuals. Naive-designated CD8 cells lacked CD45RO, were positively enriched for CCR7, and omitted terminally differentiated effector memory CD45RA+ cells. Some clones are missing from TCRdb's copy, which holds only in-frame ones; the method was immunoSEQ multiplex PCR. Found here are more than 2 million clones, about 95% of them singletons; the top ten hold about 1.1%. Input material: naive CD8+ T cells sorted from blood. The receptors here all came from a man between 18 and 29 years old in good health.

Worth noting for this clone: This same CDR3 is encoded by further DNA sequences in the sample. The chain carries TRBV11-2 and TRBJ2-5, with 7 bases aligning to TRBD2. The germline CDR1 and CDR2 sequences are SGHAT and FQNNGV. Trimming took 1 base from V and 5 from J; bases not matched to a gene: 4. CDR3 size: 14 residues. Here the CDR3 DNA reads TGTGCCAGCAGCTTAGTGGGGACTAAGGAGACCCAGTACTTC. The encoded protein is CASSLVGTKETQYF. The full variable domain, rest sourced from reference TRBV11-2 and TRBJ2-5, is EAGVAQSPRYKIIEKRQSVAFWCNPISGHATLYWYQQILGQGPKLLIQFQNNGVVDDSQLPKDRFSAERLKGVDSTLKIQPAKLEDSAVYLCASSLVGTKETQYFGPGTRLLVL.

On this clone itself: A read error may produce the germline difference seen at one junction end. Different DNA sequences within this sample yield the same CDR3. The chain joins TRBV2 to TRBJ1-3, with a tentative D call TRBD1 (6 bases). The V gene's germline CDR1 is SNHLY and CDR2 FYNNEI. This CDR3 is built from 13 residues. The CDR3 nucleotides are TGTGCTAGCATGGGGGCTTCTGGAAACACCATATATTTT. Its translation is CASMGASGNTIYF.

This CDR3 is CASSQDGPGLAFSETQYF. The CDR3 DNA reads TGCGCCAGCAGCCAAGATGGTCCGGGACTAGCGTTCTCAGAGACCCAGTACTTC. The chain joins TRBV4-1 to TRBJ2-5, with 10 positions matching TRBD2. The CDR3 has 18 residues. Germline loops: CDR1 MGHRA, CDR2 YSYEKL. Trimming at V came to 0 bases and at J to 4 bases, leaving 11 bases not matched to a gene.

CDR3 region: CASSYEGETQYF. As DNA, the CDR3 is TGTGCCAGCAGTTACGAAGGGGAGACCCAGTACTTC. The chain joins TRBV6-6 to TRBJ2-5; no firm D call. This CDR3 region has 12 residues. From germline, CDR1 is MNHNY and CDR2 SVGAGI (reference sequence). Trimming removed 2 bases from V and 5 bases from J, with 6 bases in between.

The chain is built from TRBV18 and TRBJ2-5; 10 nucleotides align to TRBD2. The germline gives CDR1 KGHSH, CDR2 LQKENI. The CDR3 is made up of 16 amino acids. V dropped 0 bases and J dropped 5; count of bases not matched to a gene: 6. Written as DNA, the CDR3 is TGTGCCAGCTCACCACCCGGGACTAGCGTGGGGGAGACCCAGTACTTC. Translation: CASSPPGTSVGETQYF.

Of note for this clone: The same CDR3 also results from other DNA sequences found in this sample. CDR3 region: CASSLGGPETQYF. Here the CDR3 DNA reads TGTGCCAGCAGCTTGGGGGGGCCTGAGACCCAGTACTTC. The V gene is TRBV5-6, the J gene TRBJ2-5; D possibly corresponds to TRBD1 (6 bases). The ends were cut back, 0 bases at V and 5 bases at J, with 8 bases in the middle. This CDR3 contains 13 residues. From germline, CDR1 is SGHDT and CDR2 YYEEEE.

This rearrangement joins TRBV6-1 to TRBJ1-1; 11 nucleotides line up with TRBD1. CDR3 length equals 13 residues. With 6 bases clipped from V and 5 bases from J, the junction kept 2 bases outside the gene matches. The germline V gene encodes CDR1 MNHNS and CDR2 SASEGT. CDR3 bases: TGTGCCAGCAGGGGACAGGGGGAAACTGAAGCTTTCTTT. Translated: CASRGQGETEAFF.

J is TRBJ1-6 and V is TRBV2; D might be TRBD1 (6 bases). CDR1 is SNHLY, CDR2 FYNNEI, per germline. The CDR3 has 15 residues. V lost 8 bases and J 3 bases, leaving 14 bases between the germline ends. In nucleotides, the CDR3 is TGTGCCAGCTCCGAGGACAGAAACTATAATTCACCCCTCCACTTT. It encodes CASSEDRNYNSPLHF.

CDR3 nucleotide sequence: TGTGCCAGCAGCGTAGGCGGGGGGGCGAATACGCAGTATTTT. Its translation: CASSVGGGANTQYF. The V call is TRBV9, the J call TRBJ2-3, with 9 bases matching TRBD2. The CDR3 has 14 residues. Looked up from germline, CDR1 is SGDLS and CDR2 is YYNGEE. The junction had 3 bases not matched to a gene; V was cut back by 0 bases and J by 7 bases.

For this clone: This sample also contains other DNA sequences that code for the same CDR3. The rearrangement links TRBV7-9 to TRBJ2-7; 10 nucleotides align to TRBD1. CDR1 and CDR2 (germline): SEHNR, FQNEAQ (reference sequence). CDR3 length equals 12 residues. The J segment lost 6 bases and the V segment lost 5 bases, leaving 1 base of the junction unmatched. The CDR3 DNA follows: TGTGCCAGCAGCCGGACAGGGGGCGAGCAGTACTTC. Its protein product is CASSRTGGEQYF.

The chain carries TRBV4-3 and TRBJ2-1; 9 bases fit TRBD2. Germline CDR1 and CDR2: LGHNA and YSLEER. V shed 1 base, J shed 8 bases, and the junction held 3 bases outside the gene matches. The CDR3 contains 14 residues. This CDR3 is CASSQAGTSHEQFF. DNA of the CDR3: TGCGCCAGCAGCCAAGCTGGGACTAGCCATGAGCAGTTCTTC.

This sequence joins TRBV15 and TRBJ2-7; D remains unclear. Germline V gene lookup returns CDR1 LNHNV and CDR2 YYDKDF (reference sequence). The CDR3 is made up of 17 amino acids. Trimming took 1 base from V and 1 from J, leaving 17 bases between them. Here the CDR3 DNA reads TGTGCCACCAGCAGAGCCCATGAGTCAGCTGATTCCTACGAGCAGTACTTC. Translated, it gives CATSRAHESADSYEQYF.

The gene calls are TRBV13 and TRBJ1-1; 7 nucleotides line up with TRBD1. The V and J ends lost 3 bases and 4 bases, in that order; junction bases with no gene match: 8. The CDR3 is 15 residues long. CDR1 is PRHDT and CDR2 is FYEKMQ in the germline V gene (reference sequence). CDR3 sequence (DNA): TGTGCCAGCAGCTTGGGCGGGACAGAGTTCACTGAAGCTTTCTTT. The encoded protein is CASSLGGTEFTEAFF.

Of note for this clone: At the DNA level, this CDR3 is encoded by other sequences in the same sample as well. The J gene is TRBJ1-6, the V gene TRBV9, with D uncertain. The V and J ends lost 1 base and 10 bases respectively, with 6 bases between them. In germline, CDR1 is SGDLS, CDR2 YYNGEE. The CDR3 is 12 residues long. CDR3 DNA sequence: TGTGCCAGCAGCGTAAGTTCCTCACCCCTCCACTTT. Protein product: CASSVSSSPLHF.

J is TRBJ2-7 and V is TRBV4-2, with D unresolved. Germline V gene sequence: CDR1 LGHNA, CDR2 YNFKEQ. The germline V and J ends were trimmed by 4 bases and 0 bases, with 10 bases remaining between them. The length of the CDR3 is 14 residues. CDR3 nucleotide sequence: TGTGCCAGCAGCCGTTTGGCGGACTCCTACGAGCAGTACTTC. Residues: CASSRLADSYEQYF.

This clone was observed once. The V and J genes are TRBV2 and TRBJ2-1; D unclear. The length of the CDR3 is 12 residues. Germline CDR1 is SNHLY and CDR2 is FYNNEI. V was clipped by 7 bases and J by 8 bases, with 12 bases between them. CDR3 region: CASTQGLYEQFF. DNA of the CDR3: TGTGCCAGCACCCAAGGGCTATATGAGCAGTTCTTC.

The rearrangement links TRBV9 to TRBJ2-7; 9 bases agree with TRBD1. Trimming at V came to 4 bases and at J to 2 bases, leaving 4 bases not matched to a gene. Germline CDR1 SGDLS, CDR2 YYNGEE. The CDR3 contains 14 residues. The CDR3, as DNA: TGTGCCAGCAGCCCATGGGACAGGGCCTACGAGCAGTACTTC. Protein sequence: CASSPWDRAYEQYF.

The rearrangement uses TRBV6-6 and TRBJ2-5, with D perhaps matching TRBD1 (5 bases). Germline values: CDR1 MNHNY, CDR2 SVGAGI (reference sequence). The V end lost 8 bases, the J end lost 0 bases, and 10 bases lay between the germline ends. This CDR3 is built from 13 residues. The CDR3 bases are TGTGCCAGCGGCTACAGGTACCAAGAGACCCAGTACTTC. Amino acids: CASGYRYQETQYF.

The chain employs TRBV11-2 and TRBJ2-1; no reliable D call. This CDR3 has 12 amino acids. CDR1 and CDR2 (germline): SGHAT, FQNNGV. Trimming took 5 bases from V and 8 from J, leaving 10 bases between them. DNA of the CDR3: TGTGCCAGCAGCCCCGACCGGGATGAGCAGTTCTTC. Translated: CASSPDRDEQFF.